Below are 12 T cell receptor beta chains sequenced from a single sample in a study of blood T cells in healthy people across ages. Primed by a sample-barcoded 5' primer and a J-beta primer mix, a second PCR proceeded for 7 to 11 cycles. TCRdb reprocessed the 5' RACE reads via MiXCR and lists one record per CDR3 protein. The repertoire has 1.5 million to 2 million distinct CDR3 sequences, approximately 50% of them found once; the top ten carry less than 2.5%. Sequences were obtained from blood. These receptors were taken from a woman in her 40s in good health.

There are a few counts of this clonotype. J is TRBJ2-7 and V is TRBV24-1; D may correspond to TRBD1 or TRBD2 (6 bases each). The tail of the sequence fits TRBJ2-5 better, so the J call may be wrong. Looked up from germline, CDR1 is KGHDR and CDR2 is SFDVKD. This CDR3 has 14 residues. CDR3 DNA sequence: TGTGCCACCAGTGATTTAGGGGGGCCTGAGACCCAGTACTTC. Its protein is CATSDLGGPETQYF.

This chain connects TRBV9 to TRBJ1-4, with 9 bases that match TRBD1. J gave up 6 bases and V 4 bases, and 4 bases lay outside the gene matches. CDR3 length equals 14 residues. Germline V gives CDR1 SGDLS, CDR2 YYNGEE. Here the CDR3 DNA reads TGTGCCAGCAGCCCCCGGACAGGGGATGAAAAACTGTTTTTT. It is translated as CASSPRTGDEKLFF.

This sequence joins TRBV3-1 and TRBJ1-2; D unclear. This CDR3 is 12 amino acids long. V shed 0 bases and J shed 8 bases, with 7 bases lying between them. Per germline, CDR1 LGHDT and CDR2 YNNKEL (reference sequence). The DNA for the CDR3 is TGTGCCAGCAGCCAAGACAGATGCGGCTACACCTTC. Residues: CASSQDRCGYTF.

This clonotype was found a few times. J is TRBJ2-7 and V is TRBV28; D is ambiguous. Trimming left V 6 bases short and J 6 bases short, with 12 bases between. The CDR3 spans 12 residues. The germline CDR1 and CDR2 sequences are MDHEN and SYDVKM. CDR3 sequence: CASSLQLGEQYF. In DNA form, the CDR3 reads TGTGCCAGCAGCTTACAGTTAGGCGAGCAGTACTTC.

V is TRBV9 and J is TRBJ2-1, with TRBD1 as a possible D gene (5 bases). Per the germline V gene, CDR1 is SGDLS and CDR2 is YYNGEE. This CDR3 contains 16 residues. The germline V and J ends were trimmed by 0 bases and 5 bases, with 15 bases remaining between them. The CDR3 bases are TGTGCCAGCAGCGTAGAGGGGTGGGGCAGAGACAATGAGCAGTTCTTC. Translation: CASSVEGWGRDNEQFF.

There are a few counts of this clonotype. This chain uses TRBV20-1 with TRBJ2-7; D is possibly TRBD2 (6 bases). This CDR3 contains 14 residues. V was trimmed by 3 bases and J by 0 bases, leaving 12 bases between them. The germline V gene has CDR1 DFQATT and CDR2 SNEGSKA (reference sequence). The CDR3 region has the DNA TGCAGTGCTAGGGCTACCGGGGGCTCCTACGAGCAGTACTTC. This encodes CSARATGGSYEQYF.

The chain recombines TRBV12-3 or TRBV12-4 with TRBJ2-7; 8 positions match TRBD1. The CDR3 runs to 14 residues. The V gene end was trimmed by 6 bases and the J gene end by 3 bases; junction bases not matched to a gene: 7. Here the CDR3 reads CASSLDGQGYEQYF. The CDR3 DNA is TGTGCCAGCAGCCTAGACGGACAGGGCTACGAGCAGTACTTC.

Turning to this clonotype: This may stem from a read error, because a much larger clone lies one nucleotide away. The chain couples TRBV28 to TRBJ2-5; 10 bases match TRBD2. Germline V gene sequence: CDR1 MDHEN, CDR2 SYDVKM. This CDR3 has 15 amino acids. J was trimmed by 11 bases and V by 4 bases; bases with no gene match: 13. The CDR3 loop is CASSSAGGLYNEQYF. The CDR3, as DNA: TGTGCCAGCAGTTCAGCGGGGGGGTTGTACAATGAGCAGTACTTC.

The rearrangement links TRBV20-1 to TRBJ2-3, with 7 bases lining up with TRBD2. The length of the CDR3 is 12 residues. Germline-derived CDR1 and CDR2 are DFQATT and SNEGSKA (reference sequence). Losses at the gene ends were 7 bases for V and 3 bases for J; bases not matched to a gene: 4. The CDR3 reads CSVSAGTDTQYF. In DNA form, the CDR3 reads TGCAGTGTATCAGCGGGGACAGATACGCAGTATTTT.

This clonotype was detected only a few times. This sequence joins TRBV7-9 and TRBJ1-5; 9 nucleotides match TRBD1. Unmatched junction bases numbered 5, after V lost 4 bases and J lost 4 bases. CDR3 length equals 15 residues. CDR1 and CDR2 from the germline V gene are SEHNR and FQNEAQ (reference sequence). The CDR3 DNA reads TGTGCCAGCAGCTCAGGACAGGGGAGGAATCAGCCCCAGCATTTT. Translated, it gives CASSSGQGRNQPQHF.

The chain has TRBV13 and TRBJ2-3; tentatively, D is TRBD2 (6 bases). Germline V gives CDR1 PRHDT, CDR2 FYEKMQ (reference sequence). Trimming removed 5 bases from V and 3 bases from J, with 18 bases in between. This CDR3 spans 16 amino acids. The CDR3 bases are TGTGCCAGCAGCCCCCGGGACTCTCTTGGGACAGATACGCAGTATTTT. Its protein product is CASSPRDSLGTDTQYF. Using reference TRBV13 and TRBJ2-3 for the parts outside the CDR3, the full variable domain is AAGVIQSPRHLIKEKRETATLKCYPIPRHDTVYWYQQGPGQDPQFLISFYEKMQSDKGSIPDRFSAQQFSDYHSELNMSSLELGDSALYFCASSPRDSLGTDTQYFGPGTRLTVL.

The table lists this clonotype with a count of one. This chain uses TRBV5-5 with TRBJ2-1; tentative D call: TRBD1 (5 bases). The CDR3 extends over 16 amino acids. Germline loops: CDR1 SGHKS, CDR2 YYEKEE (reference sequence). V was shortened by 2 bases and J by 0 bases, with 12 bases between the two germline ends. The CDR3 loop is CASSFLQGSSYNEQFF. The CDR3 nucleotides are TGTGCCAGCAGCTTCCTGCAGGGCAGCTCCTACAATGAGCAGTTCTTC. Combining the CDR3 with reference TRBV5-5 and TRBJ2-1 gives the whole variable domain DAGVTQSPTHLIKTRGQQVTLRCSPISGHKSVSWYQQVLGQGPQFIFQYYEKEERGRGNFPDRFSARQFPNYSSELNVNALLLGDSALYLCASSFLQGSSYNEQFFGPGTRLTVL.